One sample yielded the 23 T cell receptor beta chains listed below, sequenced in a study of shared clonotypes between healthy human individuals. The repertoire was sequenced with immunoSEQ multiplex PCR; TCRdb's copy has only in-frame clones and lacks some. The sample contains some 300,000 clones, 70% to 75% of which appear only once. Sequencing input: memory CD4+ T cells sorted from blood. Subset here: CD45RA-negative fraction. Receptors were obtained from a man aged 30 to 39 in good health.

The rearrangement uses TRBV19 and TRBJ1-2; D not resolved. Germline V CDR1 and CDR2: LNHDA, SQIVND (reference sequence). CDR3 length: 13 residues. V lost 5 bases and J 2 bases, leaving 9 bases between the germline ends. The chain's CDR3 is CASSPDKNYGYTF. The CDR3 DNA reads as TGTGCCAGTAGTCCCGACAAGAACTATGGCTACACCTTC.

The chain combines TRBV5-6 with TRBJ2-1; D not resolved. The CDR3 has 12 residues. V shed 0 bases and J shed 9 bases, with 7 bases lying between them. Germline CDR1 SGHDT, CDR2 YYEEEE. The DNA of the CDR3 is TGTGCCAGCAGCTTGGTCCTAGGTGAGCAGTTCTTC. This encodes CASSLVLGEQFF.

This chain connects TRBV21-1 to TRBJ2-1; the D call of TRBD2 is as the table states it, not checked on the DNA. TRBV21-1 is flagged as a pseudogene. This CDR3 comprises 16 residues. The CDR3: CASSKGGGVGYNEQFF. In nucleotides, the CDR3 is TGTGCCAGCAGCAAAGGGGGAGGGGTCGGCTACAATGAGCAGTTCTTC.

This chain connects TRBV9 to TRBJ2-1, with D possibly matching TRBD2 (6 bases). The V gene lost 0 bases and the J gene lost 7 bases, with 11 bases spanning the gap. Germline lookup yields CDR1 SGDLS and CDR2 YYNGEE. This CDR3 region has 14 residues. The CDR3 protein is CASSVGGVKNEQFF. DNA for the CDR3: TGTGCCAGCAGCGTAGGCGGGGTTAAGAATGAGCAGTTCTTC.

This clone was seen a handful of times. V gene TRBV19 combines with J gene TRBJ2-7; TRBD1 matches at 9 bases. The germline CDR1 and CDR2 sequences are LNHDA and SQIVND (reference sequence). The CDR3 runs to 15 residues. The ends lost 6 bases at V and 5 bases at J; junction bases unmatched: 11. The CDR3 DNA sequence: TGTGCCAGTAGCCTACAGGGGGCTGCCTTCAACGAGCAGTACTTC. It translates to CASSLQGAAFNEQYF.

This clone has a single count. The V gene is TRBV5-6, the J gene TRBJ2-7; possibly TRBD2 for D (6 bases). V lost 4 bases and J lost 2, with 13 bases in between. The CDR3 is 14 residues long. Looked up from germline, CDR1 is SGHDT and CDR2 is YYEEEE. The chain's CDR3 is CASSKDYSPYEQYF. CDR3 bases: TGTGCCAGCAGCAAGGACTATTCCCCCTACGAGCAGTACTTC.

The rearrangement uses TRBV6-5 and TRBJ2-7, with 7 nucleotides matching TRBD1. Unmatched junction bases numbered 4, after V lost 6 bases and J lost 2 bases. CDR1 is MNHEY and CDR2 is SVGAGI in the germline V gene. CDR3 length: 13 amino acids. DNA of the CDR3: TGTGCCAGCAGCCGGACAGGTACCTACGAGCAGTACTTC. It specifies CASSRTGTYEQYF.

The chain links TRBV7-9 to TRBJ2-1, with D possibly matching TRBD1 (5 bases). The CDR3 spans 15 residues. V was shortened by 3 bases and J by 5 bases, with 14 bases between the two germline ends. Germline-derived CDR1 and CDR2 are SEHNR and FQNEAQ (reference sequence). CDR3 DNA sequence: TGTGCCAGCAGCTTGGGCAGGGTTCTGGACAATGAGCAGTTCTTC. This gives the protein CASSLGRVLDNEQFF. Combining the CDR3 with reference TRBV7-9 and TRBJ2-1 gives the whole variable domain DTGVSQNPRHKITKRGQNVTFRCDPISEHNRLYWYRQTLGQGPEFLTYFQNEAQLEKSRLLSDRFSAERPKGSFSTLEIQRTEQGDSAMYLCASSLGRVLDNEQFFGPGTRLTVL.

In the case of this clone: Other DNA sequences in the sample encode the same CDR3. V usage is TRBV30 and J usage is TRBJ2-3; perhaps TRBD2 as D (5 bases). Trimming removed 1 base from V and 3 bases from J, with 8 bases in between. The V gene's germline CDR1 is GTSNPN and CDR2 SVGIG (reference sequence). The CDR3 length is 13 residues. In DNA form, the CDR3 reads TGTGCCTGGAGTGGCGGAGGTACAGATACGCAGTATTTT. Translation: CAWSGGGTDTQYF.

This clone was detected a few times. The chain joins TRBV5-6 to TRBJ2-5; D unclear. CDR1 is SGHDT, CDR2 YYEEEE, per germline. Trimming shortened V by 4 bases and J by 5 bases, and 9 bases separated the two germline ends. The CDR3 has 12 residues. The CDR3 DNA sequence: TGTGCCAGCAGCCGGGTCGGGGAGACCCAGTACTTC. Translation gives CASSRVGETQYF.

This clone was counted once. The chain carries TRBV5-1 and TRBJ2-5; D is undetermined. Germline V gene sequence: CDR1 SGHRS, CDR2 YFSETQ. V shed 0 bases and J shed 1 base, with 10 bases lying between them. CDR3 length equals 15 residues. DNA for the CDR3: TGCGCCAGCAGCTTGGTCGGCAGCTCCCAAGAGACCCAGTACTTC. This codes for CASSLVGSSQETQYF.

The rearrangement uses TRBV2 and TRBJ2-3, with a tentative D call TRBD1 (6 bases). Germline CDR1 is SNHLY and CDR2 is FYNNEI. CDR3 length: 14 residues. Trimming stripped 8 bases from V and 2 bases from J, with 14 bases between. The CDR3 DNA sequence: TGTGCCAGCTTTGGGGGCTCTTTCACAGATACGCAGTATTTT. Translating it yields CASFGGSFTDTQYF. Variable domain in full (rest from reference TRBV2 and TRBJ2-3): EPEVTQTPSHQVTQMGQEVILRCVPISNHLYFYWYRQILGQKVEFLVSFYNNEISEKSEIFDDQFSVERPDGSNFTLKIRSTKLEDSAMYFCASFGGSFTDTQYFGPGTRLTVL.

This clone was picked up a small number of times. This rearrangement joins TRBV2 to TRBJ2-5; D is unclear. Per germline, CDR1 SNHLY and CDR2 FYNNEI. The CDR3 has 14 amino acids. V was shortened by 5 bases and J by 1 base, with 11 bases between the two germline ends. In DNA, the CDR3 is TGTGCCAGCAGTACCCCGACCGGCCAAGAGACCCAGTACTTC. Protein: CASSTPTGQETQYF.

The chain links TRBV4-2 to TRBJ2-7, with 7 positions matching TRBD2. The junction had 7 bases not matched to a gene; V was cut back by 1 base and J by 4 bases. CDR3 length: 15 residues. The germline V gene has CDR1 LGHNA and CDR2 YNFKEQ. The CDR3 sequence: CASSQGLGGGYEQYF. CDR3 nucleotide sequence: TGTGCCAGCAGCCAAGGACTGGGCGGGGGTTACGAGCAGTACTTC.

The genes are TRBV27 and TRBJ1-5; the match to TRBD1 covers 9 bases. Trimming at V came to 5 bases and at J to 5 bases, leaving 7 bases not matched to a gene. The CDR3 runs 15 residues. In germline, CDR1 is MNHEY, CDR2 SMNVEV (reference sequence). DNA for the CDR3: TGTGCCAGCAGTCCAGGGACAGGGAGTGATCAGCCCCAGCATTTT. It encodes CASSPGTGSDQPQHF.

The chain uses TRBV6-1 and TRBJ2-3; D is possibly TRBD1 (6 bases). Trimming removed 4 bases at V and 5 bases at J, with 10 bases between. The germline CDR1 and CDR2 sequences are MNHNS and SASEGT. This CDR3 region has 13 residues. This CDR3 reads CASSATGKDTQYF. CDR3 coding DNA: TGTGCCAGCAGTGCGACAGGCAAAGATACGCAGTATTTT.

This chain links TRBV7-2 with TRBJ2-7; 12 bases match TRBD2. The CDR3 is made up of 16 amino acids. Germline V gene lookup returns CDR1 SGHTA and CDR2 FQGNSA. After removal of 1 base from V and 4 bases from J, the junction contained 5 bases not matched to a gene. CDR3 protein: CASSLVVTSGSYEQYF. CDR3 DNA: TGTGCCAGCAGCTTAGTGGTGACTAGCGGGAGTTACGAGCAGTACTTC.

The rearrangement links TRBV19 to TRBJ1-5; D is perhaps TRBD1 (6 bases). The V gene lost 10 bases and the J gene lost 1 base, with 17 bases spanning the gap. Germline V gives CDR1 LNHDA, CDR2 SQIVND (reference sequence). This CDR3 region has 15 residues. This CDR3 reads CATAQGIRSNQPQHF. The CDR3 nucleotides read TGTGCCACCGCACAGGGTATCAGGAGCAATCAGCCCCAGCATTTT.

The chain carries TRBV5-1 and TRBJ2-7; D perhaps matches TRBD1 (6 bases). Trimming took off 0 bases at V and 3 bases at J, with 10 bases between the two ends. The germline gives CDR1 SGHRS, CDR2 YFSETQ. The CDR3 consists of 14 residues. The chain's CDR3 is CASSLGGQDYEQYF. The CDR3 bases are TGCGCCAGCAGCTTGGGGGGACAAGACTACGAGCAGTACTTC. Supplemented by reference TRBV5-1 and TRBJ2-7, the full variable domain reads KAGVTQTPRYLIKTRGQQVTLSCSPISGHRSVSWYQQTPGQGLQFLFEYFSETQRNKGNFPGRFSGRQFSNSRSEMNVSTLELGDSALYLCASSLGGQDYEQYFGPGTRLTVT.

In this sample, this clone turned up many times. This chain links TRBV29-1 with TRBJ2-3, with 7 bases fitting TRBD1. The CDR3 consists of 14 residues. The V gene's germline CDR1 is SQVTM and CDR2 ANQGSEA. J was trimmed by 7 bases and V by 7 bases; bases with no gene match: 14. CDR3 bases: TGCAGCGCAGCTGCCGGTACAGGGGCATATACGCAGTATTTT. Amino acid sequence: CSAAAGTGAYTQYF.

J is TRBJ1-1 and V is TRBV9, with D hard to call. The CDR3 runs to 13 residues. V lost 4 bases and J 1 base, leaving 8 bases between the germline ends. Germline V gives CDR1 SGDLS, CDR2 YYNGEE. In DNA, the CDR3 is TGTGCCAGCAGCATAGTCGGGAACACTGAAGCTTTCTTT. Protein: CASSIVGNTEAFF.

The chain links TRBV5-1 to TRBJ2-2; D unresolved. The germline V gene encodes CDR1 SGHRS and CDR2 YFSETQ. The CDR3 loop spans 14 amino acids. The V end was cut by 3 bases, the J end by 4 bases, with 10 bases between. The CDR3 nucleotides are TGCGCCAGCAGCTCCCGCTCGGGCACCGGGGAGCTGTTTTTT. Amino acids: CASSSRSGTGELFF.

DNA of the CDR3: TGTGCCATCAGTGAGAAGGGACAGGGTCTTTTCTTTGTAGGCTACACCTTC. Its translation: CAISEKGQGLFFVGYTF. The rearrangement links TRBV10-3 to TRBJ1-2, with 9 bases aligning to TRBD1. Germline CDR1 is ENHRY and CDR2 is SYGVKD. V was clipped by 2 bases and J by 8 bases; unmatched bases: 15. The CDR3 totals 17 residues.